These 3 T cell receptor beta chains were sequenced from one sample in a study of T cell responses to AZD1222 COVID-19 vaccine. Data came from immunoSEQ multiplex PCR; TCRdb stores just in-frame clones and leaves some out. Counted here are 150,000 to 200,000 clones, 80% to 95% occurring once; the ten biggest clones make up 3.5% to 4.5%. Sample: peripheral blood, taken on day 0 of AZD1222 vaccination. These receptors were taken from an adult in good health.

This clone appeared a single time. J is TRBJ2-1 and V is TRBV4-1; 9 positions agree with TRBD1. The CDR3 is made up of 15 amino acids. V gave up 2 bases and J gave up 7 bases; unmatched junction bases: 6. Germline CDR1 reads MGHRA; CDR2 reads YSYEKL. The CDR3 DNA reads TGCGCCAGCAGCCAAAACAGGGGGCGCTTTAATGAGCAGTTCTTC. Its protein is CASSQNRGRFNEQFF.

This chain uses TRBV3-1 (or the pseudogene TRBV3-2) with TRBJ1-2; the D gene is possibly TRBD1 (6 bases). The CDR3 contains 14 residues. The V and J ends lost 0 bases and 7 bases respectively, with 12 bases between them. Germline V gene lookup returns CDR1 LGHDT and CDR2 YNNKEL (reference sequence). The CDR3 here is CASSQDFGQFGYTF. CDR3 nucleotides: TGTGCCAGCAGCCAAGATTTCGGACAGTTTGGCTACACCTTC.

The V call is TRBV6-5, the J call TRBJ1-1; D is ambiguous. The V gene's germline CDR1 is MNHEY and CDR2 SVGAGI. V gave up 6 bases and J gave up 1 base, with 12 bases separating them. The CDR3 contains 14 residues. CDR3 sequence reads: CASSYTQQNTEAFF. CDR3 bases: TGTGCCAGCAGCTACACCCAGCAGAACACTGAAGCTTTCTTT.